Listed below are T cell receptor beta chains from one sample, sequenced in a study of blood T cell repertoires in COVID-19. Profiled with immunoSEQ multiplex PCR; TCRdb holds only in-frame clones, not every one. This table has roughly 230,000 clones, 90% appearing once. Input material: peripheral blood. These receptors originate from a woman aged 55-70 years with COVID-19, enrolled during active disease. Each CDR3 is given with its conserved first and last residue. A D gene is named only where the DNA matches it firmly. Clone size is stated in some rows and not others, as once, few, many or a class when expanded.

j_gene: TRBJ2-3
v_gene: TRBV9
abundance: .
d_gene: TRBD1
CDR3aa: CASSLRGDRGPTDTQYF
CDR3nt: TGTGCCAGCAGCCTAAGAGGGGACAGGGGGCCCACAGATACGCAGTATTTT

j_gene: TRBJ2-7
v_gene: TRBV6-2/TRBV6-3
abundance: .
d_gene: TRBD1
CDR3aa: CASSRDRGSYEQYF
CDR3nt: TGTGCCAGCAGCAGGGACAGGGGGTCGTACGAGCAGTACTTC

j_gene: TRBJ1-1
v_gene: TRBV2
abundance: .
d_gene: TRBD1
CDR3aa: CASNGQGIRNTEAFF
CDR3nt: TGTGCCAGCAATGGACAGGGGATCCGGAACACTGAAGCTTTCTTT

j_gene: TRBJ2-1
v_gene: TRBV6-5
abundance: .
d_gene: .
CDR3aa: CASGGSNSYNEQFF
CDR3nt: TGTGCCAGCGGGGGGTCCAACTCCTACAATGAGCAGTTCTTC

j_gene: TRBJ2-1
v_gene: TRBV2
abundance: .
d_gene: TRBD1
CDR3aa: CASSPRSTGGYNEQFF
CDR3nt: TGTGCCAGCAGCCCCCGGTCGACAGGGGGGTACAATGAGCAGTTCTTC

j_gene: TRBJ2-7
v_gene: TRBV6-5
abundance: .
d_gene: .
CDR3aa: CATTSGDSYEQYF
CDR3nt: TGTGCCACCACCTCGGGGGATTCCTACGAGCAGTACTTC

j_gene: TRBJ2-3
v_gene: TRBV11-2
abundance: .
d_gene: .
CDR3aa: CASSFSGRTTGSTDTQYF
CDR3nt: TGTGCCAGCAGCTTTAGCGGTCGCACCACCGGGAGCACAGATACGCAGTATTTT

j_gene: TRBJ2-2
v_gene: TRBV30
abundance: .
d_gene: TRBD1
CDR3aa: CAWRGSGTGGLGELFF
CDR3nt: TGTGCCTGGAGGGGGAGCGGGACAGGGGGCCTCGGGGAGCTGTTTTTT

j_gene: TRBJ2-3
v_gene: TRBV7-2
abundance: .
d_gene: .
CDR3aa: CASSLGYTTDTQYF
CDR3nt: TGTGCCAGCAGCTTGGGCTATACTACAGATACGCAGTATTTT

j_gene: TRBJ1-2
v_gene: TRBV6-5
abundance: .
d_gene: TRBD1
CDR3aa: CASKGARVEGYTF
CDR3nt: TGTGCCAGCAAGGGGGCGAGAGTGGAGGGCTACACCTTC

j_gene: TRBJ2-1
v_gene: TRBV10-3
abundance: .
d_gene: TRBD1
CDR3aa: CAISDRDRSFYSYNEQFF
CDR3nt: TGTGCCATCAGTGACCGGGACAGGTCCTTTTACTCCTACAATGAGCAGTTCTTC

j_gene: TRBJ1-5
v_gene: TRBV7-2
abundance: .
d_gene: .
CDR3aa: CASSMGLNNQPQHF
CDR3nt: TGTGCCAGCAGCATGGGACTGAACAATCAGCCCCAGCATTTT

j_gene: TRBJ2-5
v_gene: TRBV7-9
abundance: .
d_gene: TRBD2
CDR3aa: CASSLAQVAGAQETQYF
CDR3nt: TGTGCCAGCAGCTTAGCGCAGGTAGCGGGGGCCCAAGAGACCCAGTACTTC

j_gene: TRBJ1-2
v_gene: TRBV6-5
abundance: once
d_gene: .
CDR3aa: CASTPGQRAGYTF
CDR3nt: TGTGCCAGCACCCCGGGACAAAGGGCGGGCTACACCTTC

j_gene: TRBJ1-5
v_gene: TRBV7-9
abundance: .
d_gene: .
CDR3aa: CASSLGSVNQPQHF
CDR3nt: TGTGCCAGCAGCTTAGGTTCGGTGAATCAGCCCCAGCATTTT

j_gene: TRBJ2-5
v_gene: TRBV4-2
abundance: .
d_gene: TRBD2
CDR3aa: CASSQDGLAGGPGTQYF
CDR3nt: TGTGCCAGCAGCCAAGATGGGCTAGCGGGGGGCCCCGGGACCCAGTACTTC

j_gene: TRBJ2-7
v_gene: TRBV4-3
abundance: .
d_gene: .
CDR3aa: CASSQDYFAGSYEQYF
CDR3nt: TGCGCCAGCAGCCAAGATTACTTCGCAGGGTCCTACGAGCAGTACTTC

j_gene: TRBJ1-2
v_gene: TRBV5-1
abundance: .
d_gene: .
CDR3aa: CASSPGQTRNYGYTF
CDR3nt: TGCGCCAGCAGCCCAGGACAGACGCGTAACTATGGCTACACCTTC

j_gene: TRBJ2-2
v_gene: TRBV5-1
abundance: .
d_gene: TRBD1
CDR3aa: CASSLGQNFVTGELFF
CDR3nt: TGCGCCAGCAGCCTGGGACAGAACTTCGTCACCGGGGAGCTGTTTTTT

j_gene: TRBJ2-3
v_gene: TRBV7-3
abundance: .
d_gene: .
CDR3aa: CASSSQGGASPDTQYF
CDR3nt: TGTGCCAGCAGCTCCCAAGGCGGAGCTTCCCCAGATACGCAGTATTTT

j_gene: TRBJ1-1
v_gene: TRBV18
abundance: .
d_gene: .
CDR3aa: CASSPTANTEAFF
CDR3nt: TGTGCCAGCTCGCCGACAGCGAACACTGAAGCTTTCTTT

j_gene: TRBJ2-1
v_gene: TRBV7-2
abundance: .
d_gene: TRBD2
CDR3aa: CASSLLAGVNEQFF
CDR3nt: TGTGCCAGCAGCCTCCTAGCGGGGGTCAATGAGCAGTTCTTC

j_gene: TRBJ1-3
v_gene: TRBV5-5
abundance: .
d_gene: TRBD1
CDR3aa: CASSLQGAPGNTIYF
CDR3nt: TGTGCCAGCAGCCTCCAGGGGGCGCCCGGAAACACCATATATTTT

j_gene: TRBJ2-3
v_gene: TRBV6-5
abundance: .
d_gene: .
CDR3aa: CASRPQVLPTDTQYF
CDR3nt: TGTGCCAGCAGGCCCCAGGTTCTCCCCACAGATACGCAGTATTTT

j_gene: TRBJ1-2
v_gene: TRBV9
abundance: .
d_gene: .
CDR3aa: CASSPWEAAKGPYGYTF
CDR3nt: TGTGCCAGCAGCCCCTGGGAGGCAGCCAAGGGTCCTTATGGCTACACCTTC

j_gene: TRBJ2-7
v_gene: TRBV7-6
abundance: .
d_gene: .
CDR3aa: CASSSAGVGVNLDEQYF
CDR3nt: TGTGCCAGCAGCTCGGCAGGGGTCGGGGTGAACTTAGACGAGCAGTACTTC

j_gene: TRBJ1-5
v_gene: TRBV30
abundance: .
d_gene: .
CDR3aa: CAWTLGGNQPQHF
CDR3nt: TGTGCCTGGACCCTCGGGGGGAATCAGCCCCAGCATTTT

j_gene: TRBJ2-3
v_gene: TRBV5-1
abundance: .
d_gene: TRBD2
CDR3aa: CASSLGLAGWGTDTQYF
CDR3nt: TGCGCCAGCAGCTTGGGACTAGCGGGGTGGGGCACAGATACGCAGTATTTT

j_gene: TRBJ1-2
v_gene: TRBV6-2/TRBV6-3
abundance: .
d_gene: TRBD1
CDR3aa: CASSYPRGQTYGYTF
CDR3nt: TGTGCCAGCAGTTACCCCAGGGGGCAGACTTATGGCTACACCTTC

j_gene: TRBJ2-5
v_gene: TRBV7-8
abundance: .
d_gene: TRBD2
CDR3aa: CASSPQTSGGQETQYF
CDR3nt: TGTGCCAGCAGCCCGCAGACTAGCGGGGGGCAAGAGACCCAGTACTTC

j_gene: TRBJ1-5
v_gene: TRBV10-3
abundance: .
d_gene: TRBD1
CDR3aa: CAISLTGVNQPQHF
CDR3nt: TGTGCCATCAGTTTAACAGGGGTCAATCAGCCCCAGCATTTT